This T cell receptor beta chain was sequenced for a study of post-analysis software for immune sequencing data. The CDR3 runs to 14 residues. With V trimmed by 1 base and J by 5 bases, 4 bases remained unmatched. The germline V gene has CDR1 SGHRS and CDR2 YFSETQ. General study findings and limits: The five TRBV segments detected at higher frequency in patients than in controls included TRBV5-6, TRBV5-1 and TRBV20-1. Under the F measure, samples that were prepared in one batch clustered strongly together.

This clonotype appeared a single time. Its antigen is unidentified. cDNA libraries for TCR beta contained unique molecular identifiers. Input amounts of about 0.85 to 10 million T cells were used. These gave roughly 500,000 cDNA molecules, so each molecule approximated one T cell. TCRdb recomputed calls from the PCR reads with MiXCR, one row per CDR3 protein. The top ten clones hold about 11% of a sample with 600,000 to 750,000 distinct CDR3 sequences, around 64% of them seen once. Sample: blood. This chain joins TRBV5-1 and TRBJ2-3; TRBD1 aligns across 7 bases. This clonotype was sampled from a girl aged 2 to 10 with multiple sclerosis. The chain's CDR3 is CASSLTGAVDTQYF. The CDR3 DNA sequence: TGCGCCAGCAGCTTGACAGGGGCGGTAGATACGCAGTATTTT.